These 17 T cell receptor beta chains share one sample of origin, sequenced in a study of blood T cell repertoires in COVID-19. Clones were sequenced by immunoSEQ multiplex PCR, and TCRdb holds only the in-frame ones, with some missing. The table has roughly 170,000 clones, approximately 85% seen once; the top ten hold around 1.2%. Sequencing used peripheral blood. Every receptor here comes from a man in his 60s who had recovered from COVID-19.

This chain uses TRBV7-2 with TRBJ2-7; 7 bases align to TRBD1. The CDR3 length is 14 residues. Germline CDR1 reads SGHTA; CDR2 reads FQGNSA. V trimming: 2 bases; J trimming: 6 bases; junction bases outside the gene matches: 7. The CDR3 here is CASSLTGTEFEQYF. The DNA of the CDR3 is TGTGCCAGCAGCTTAACCGGGACAGAGTTCGAGCAGTACTTC.

Points on this clone: This sample also contains other DNA sequences that code for the same CDR3. J is TRBJ1-5 and V is TRBV19, with 8 bases aligning to TRBD1. Germline V gene data show CDR1 as LNHDA and CDR2 as SQIVND (reference sequence). After removal of 5 bases from V and 6 bases from J, the junction contained 6 bases not matched to a gene. CDR3 size: 14 residues. Here the CDR3 reads CASSRQGLSQPQHF. The CDR3, as DNA: TGTGCCAGTAGTCGACAGGGGCTAAGTCAGCCCCAGCATTTT.

The chain carries TRBV5-1 and TRBJ1-2; D perhaps matches TRBD1 (6 bases). The CDR3 sequence is 14 residues long. CDR1 SGHRS and CDR2 YFSETQ come from the germline V gene. V was clipped by 0 bases and J by 6 bases, with 12 bases between them. The CDR3 region is CASSLGGGADGYTF. The CDR3 DNA sequence: TGCGCCAGCAGCTTGGGCGGGGGCGCGGATGGCTACACCTTC.

This clone turned up a few times. The genes are TRBV19 and TRBJ1-6; the D is unclear. The germline V gene has CDR1 LNHDA and CDR2 SQIVND (reference sequence). The CDR3 sequence is 14 residues long. The V end lost 4 bases, the J end lost 6 bases, and 10 bases lay between the germline ends. CDR3 bases: TGTGCCAGTAGTAATCCCAGTGTTAATTCACCCCTCCACTTT. Translated: CASSNPSVNSPLHF.

In its sample, this clone was seen a few times. The rearrangement uses TRBV5-6 and TRBJ2-7; TRBD2 aligns across 8 bases. The V segment lost 2 bases and the J segment 5 bases; nucleotides outside the gene matches: 9. The germline gives CDR1 SGHDT, CDR2 YYEEEE. The CDR3 extends over 15 amino acids. The CDR3 loop reads CASSFPEAGGHEQYF. DNA of the CDR3: TGTGCCAGCAGCTTTCCGGAGGCGGGGGGTCACGAGCAGTACTTC.

This rearrangement joins TRBV5-4 to TRBJ2-1; the match to TRBD2 covers 10 bases. The V segment lost 7 bases and the J segment 8 bases; nucleotides outside the gene matches: 9. The CDR3 spans 14 residues. Germline CDR1 reads SGHNT; CDR2 reads YYREEE (reference sequence). CDR3 amino acids: CASEKRGGLHEQFF. The CDR3 coding sequence is TGTGCCAGCGAAAAGCGGGGGGGCCTCCATGAGCAGTTCTTC.

The chain couples TRBV5-1 to TRBJ1-6, with D maybe TRBD1 (5 bases). CDR3 length equals 15 residues. The V gene lost 3 bases and the J gene lost 6 bases, with 13 bases spanning the gap. Germline V gives CDR1 SGHRS, CDR2 YFSETQ. The CDR3 sequence: CASSSQTDINSPLHF. Written as DNA, the CDR3 is TGCGCCAGCAGCTCCCAGACAGACATTAATTCACCCCTCCACTTT.

The chain carries TRBV14 and TRBJ2-7, with D perhaps TRBD2 (5 bases). Germline CDR1 and CDR2: SGHDN and FVKESK. The V end was cut by 1 base, the J end by 5 bases, with 12 bases between. The CDR3 is made up of 14 amino acids. CDR3 in amino acids: CASSQGGPANEQYF. DNA of the CDR3: TGTGCCAGCAGCCAAGGAGGGCCAGCCAACGAGCAGTACTTC.

The J gene is TRBJ2-2, the V gene TRBV10-3; D is possibly TRBD2 (6 bases). The V end was cut by 8 bases, the J end by 5 bases, with 9 bases between. Germline values: CDR1 ENHRY, CDR2 SYGVKD. This CDR3 comprises 12 residues. The CDR3, as DNA: TGTGCCATCGGGGGGAATACCGGGGAGCTGTTTTTT. Translating gives CAIGGNTGELFF.

The chain links TRBV2 to TRBJ2-2, with D possibly being TRBD1 (6 bases). Germline values: CDR1 SNHLY, CDR2 FYNNEI. V lost 10 bases and J lost 2, with 17 bases in between. This CDR3 has 15 residues. The CDR3 protein is CATSTGSSNTGELFF. The CDR3 DNA follows: TGTGCCACTTCGACAGGATCCTCAAACACCGGGGAGCTGTTTTTT.

The chain carries TRBV7-3 and TRBJ2-7, with 7 bases identical to TRBD2. Germline V gene sequence: CDR1 SGHTA, CDR2 FQGTGA. Unmatched junction bases numbered 8, after V lost 2 bases and J lost 7 bases. CDR3 length: 14 residues. The chain's CDR3 is CASSLGRGSKEQYF. The CDR3 DNA follows: TGTGCCAGCAGCTTAGGGCGGGGGTCTAAAGAGCAGTACTTC.

CDR3 in amino acids: CASTGDSGNTIYF. The CDR3 DNA follows: TGTGCCAGCACCGGGGACAGTGGAAACACCATATATTTT. The chain is built from TRBV2 and TRBJ1-3; TRBD1 matches at 7 bases. V lost 7 bases, J lost 3 bases, and 3 bases stayed unmatched. Germline CDR1 is SNHLY and CDR2 is FYNNEI. The CDR3 runs 13 residues.

This chain joins TRBV27 and TRBJ2-7; D is undetermined. CDR1 is MNHEY and CDR2 is SMNVEV in the germline V gene (reference sequence). V lost 5 bases, J lost 4 bases, and 18 bases lay in between. The CDR3 covers 15 residues. The CDR3: CASSIATGSTYEQYF. The CDR3 DNA reads TGTGCCAGCAGTATCGCGACTGGTTCTACTTACGAGCAGTACTTC.

The chain joins TRBV27 to TRBJ2-2, with a tentative D call TRBD2 (5 bases). V lost 2 bases and J 4 bases, leaving 20 bases between the germline ends. This CDR3 contains 18 residues. Germline CDR1 and CDR2: MNHEY and SMNVEV (reference sequence). CDR3 in DNA: TGTGCCAGCAGTTTAAGAGGGCCCGACGGGGTTGGCACCGGGGAGCTGTTTTTT. Translation: CASSLRGPDGVGTGELFF.

The chain combines TRBV6-6 with TRBJ1-3, with unresolved D. The germline V gene encodes CDR1 MNHNY and CDR2 SVGAGI (reference sequence). The V gene lost 7 bases and the J gene lost 0 bases, with 13 bases spanning the gap. The CDR3 length is 15 residues. Written as DNA, the CDR3 is TGTGCCAGCACCCCCCCGGGTAGCTCTGGAAACACCATATATTTT. This gives the protein CASTPPGSSGNTIYF.

The chain employs TRBV30 and TRBJ1-5, with D perhaps matching TRBD1 (5 bases). CDR1 and CDR2 from the germline V gene are GTSNPN and SVGIG (reference sequence). V lost 6 bases and J 7 bases, leaving 19 bases between the germline ends. This CDR3 has 14 residues. The CDR3 is CACLQAGSGQPQHF. CDR3 DNA sequence: TGTGCCTGTCTCCAGGCAGGGAGCGGGCAGCCCCAGCATTTT. Filled out from reference TRBV30 and TRBJ1-5, the complete variable domain reads SQTIHQWPATLVQPVGSPLSLECTVEGTSNPNLYWYRQAAGRGLQLLFYSVGIGQISSEVPQNLSASRPQDRQFILSSKKLLLSDSGFYLCACLQAGSGQPQHFGDGTRLSIL.

The gene calls are TRBV6-4 and TRBJ2-3; possibly TRBD1 for D (6 bases). V was shortened by 6 bases and J by 0 bases, with 13 bases between the two germline ends. The CDR3 runs 15 residues. In germline, CDR1 is MRHNA, CDR2 SNTAGT. The CDR3 region is CASRALGASTDTQYF. The CDR3 DNA reads as TGTGCCAGCAGAGCCCTGGGGGCTAGCACAGATACGCAGTATTTT.